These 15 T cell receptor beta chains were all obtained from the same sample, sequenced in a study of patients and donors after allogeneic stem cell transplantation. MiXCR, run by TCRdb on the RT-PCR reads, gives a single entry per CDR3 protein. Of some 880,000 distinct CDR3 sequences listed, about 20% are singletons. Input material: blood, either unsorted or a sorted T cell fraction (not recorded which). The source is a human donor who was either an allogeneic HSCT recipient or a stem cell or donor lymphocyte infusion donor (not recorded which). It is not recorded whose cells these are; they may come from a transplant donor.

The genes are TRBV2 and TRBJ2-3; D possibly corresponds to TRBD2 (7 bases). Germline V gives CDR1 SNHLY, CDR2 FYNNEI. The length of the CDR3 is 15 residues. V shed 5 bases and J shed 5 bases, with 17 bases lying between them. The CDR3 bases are TGTGCCAGCAGTCAAACCCGGGGGGCGAGAGATACGCAGTATTTT. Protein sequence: CASSQTRGARDTQYF.

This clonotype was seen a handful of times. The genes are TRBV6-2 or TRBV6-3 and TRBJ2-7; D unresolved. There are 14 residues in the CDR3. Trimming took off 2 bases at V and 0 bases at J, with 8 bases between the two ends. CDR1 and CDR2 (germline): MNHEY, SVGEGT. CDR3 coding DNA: TGTGCCAGCAGTTACCAAGAAACCTCCTACGAGCAGTACTTC. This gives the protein CASSYQETSYEQYF.

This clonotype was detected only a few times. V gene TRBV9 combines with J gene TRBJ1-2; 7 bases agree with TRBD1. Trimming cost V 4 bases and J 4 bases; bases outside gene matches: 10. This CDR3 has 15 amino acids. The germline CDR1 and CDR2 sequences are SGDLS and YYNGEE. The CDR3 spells CASSPQAGGFYGYTF. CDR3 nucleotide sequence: TGTGCCAGCAGCCCCCAGGCAGGGGGATTCTATGGCTACACCTTC. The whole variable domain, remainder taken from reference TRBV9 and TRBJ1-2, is DSGVTQTPKHLITATGQRVTLRCSPRSGDLSVYWYQQSLDQGLQFLIQYYNGEERAKGNILERFSAQQFPDLHSELNLSSLELGDSALYFCASSPQAGGFYGYTFGSGTRLTVV.

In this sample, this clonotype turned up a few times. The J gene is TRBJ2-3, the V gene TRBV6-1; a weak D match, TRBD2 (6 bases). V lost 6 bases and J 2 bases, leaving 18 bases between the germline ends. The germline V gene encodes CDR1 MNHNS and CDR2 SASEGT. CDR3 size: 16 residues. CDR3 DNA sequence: TGTGCCAGCAGGGAGGGAGCGGAACTACTCACAGATACGCAGTATTTT. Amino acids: CASREGAELLTDTQYF.

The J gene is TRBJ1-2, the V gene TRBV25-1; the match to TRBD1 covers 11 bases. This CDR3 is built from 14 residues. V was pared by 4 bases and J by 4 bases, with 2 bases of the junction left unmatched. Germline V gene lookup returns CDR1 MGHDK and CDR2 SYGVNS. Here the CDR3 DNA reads TGTGCCAGCAGTGCCGGGACAGGGGGCTATGGCTACACCTTC. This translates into CASSAGTGGYGYTF.

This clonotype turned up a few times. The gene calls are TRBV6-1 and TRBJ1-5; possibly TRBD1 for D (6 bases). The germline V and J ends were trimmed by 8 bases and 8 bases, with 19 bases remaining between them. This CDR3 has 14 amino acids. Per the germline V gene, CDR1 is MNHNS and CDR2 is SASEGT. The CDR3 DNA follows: TGTGCCAGCCGGACATCTGGGGGCAAGAAGCCCCAGCATTTT. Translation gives CASRTSGGKKPQHF.

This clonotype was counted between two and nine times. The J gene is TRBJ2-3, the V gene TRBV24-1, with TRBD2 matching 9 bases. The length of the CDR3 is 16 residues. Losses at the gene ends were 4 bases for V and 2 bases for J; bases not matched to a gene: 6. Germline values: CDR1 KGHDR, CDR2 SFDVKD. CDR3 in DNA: TGTGCCACCAGTGAGGTGACTAGCGGCCTCACAGATACGCAGTATTTT. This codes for CATSEVTSGLTDTQYF.

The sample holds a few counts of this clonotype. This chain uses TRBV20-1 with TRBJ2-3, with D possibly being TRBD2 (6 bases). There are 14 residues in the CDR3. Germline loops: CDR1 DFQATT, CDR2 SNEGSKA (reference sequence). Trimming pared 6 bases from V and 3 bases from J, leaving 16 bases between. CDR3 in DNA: TGCAGTGCGGGGGGACCCTCTACGACAGATACGCAGTATTTT. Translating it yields CSAGGPSTTDTQYF.

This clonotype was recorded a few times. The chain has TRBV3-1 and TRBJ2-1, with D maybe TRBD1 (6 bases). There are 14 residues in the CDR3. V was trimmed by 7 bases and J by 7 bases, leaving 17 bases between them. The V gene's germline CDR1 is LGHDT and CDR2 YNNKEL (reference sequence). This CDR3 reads CASTHEGGNNEQFF. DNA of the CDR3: TGTGCCAGCACCCATGAAGGGGGTAATAATGAGCAGTTCTTC.

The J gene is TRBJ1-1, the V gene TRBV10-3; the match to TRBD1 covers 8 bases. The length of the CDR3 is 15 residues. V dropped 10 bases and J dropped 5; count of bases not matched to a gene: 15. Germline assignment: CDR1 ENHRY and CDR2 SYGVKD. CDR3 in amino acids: CATGGPQGENTEAFF. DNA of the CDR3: TGTGCCACGGGGGGACCACAGGGGGAGAATACTGAAGCTTTCTTT.

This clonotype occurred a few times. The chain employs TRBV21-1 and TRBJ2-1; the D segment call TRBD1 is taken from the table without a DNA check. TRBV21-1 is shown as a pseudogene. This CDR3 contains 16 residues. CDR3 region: CASSRPGVCPYNEQFF. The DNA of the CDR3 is TGTGCCAGCAGTCGTCCAGGGGTTTGTCCCTACAATGAGCAGTTCTTC.

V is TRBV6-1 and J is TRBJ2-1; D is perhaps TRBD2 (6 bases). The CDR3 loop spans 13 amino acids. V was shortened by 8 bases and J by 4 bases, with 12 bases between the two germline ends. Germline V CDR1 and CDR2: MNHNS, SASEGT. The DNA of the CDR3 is TGTGCCAGCGGACTACTAGCTTACAATGAGCAGTTCTTC. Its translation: CASGLLAYNEQFF.

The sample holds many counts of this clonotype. CDR3 DNA sequence: TGTGCCAGCAGTCTAGCGGGACCCTTCAATGAGCAGTTCTTC. Its translation is CASSLAGPFNEQFF. The chain uses TRBV27 and TRBJ2-1, with TRBD2 identical over 9 bases. Looked up from germline, CDR1 is MNHEY and CDR2 is SMNVEV (reference sequence). The CDR3 extends over 14 amino acids. V dropped 5 bases and J dropped 6; count of bases not matched to a gene: 5.

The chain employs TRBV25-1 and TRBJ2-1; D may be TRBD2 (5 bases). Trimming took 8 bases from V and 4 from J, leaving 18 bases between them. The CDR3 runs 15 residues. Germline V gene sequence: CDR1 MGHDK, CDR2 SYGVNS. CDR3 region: CASATGRAGYNEQFF. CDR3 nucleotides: TGTGCCAGCGCGACCGGGCGGGCCGGGTACAATGAGCAGTTCTTC.

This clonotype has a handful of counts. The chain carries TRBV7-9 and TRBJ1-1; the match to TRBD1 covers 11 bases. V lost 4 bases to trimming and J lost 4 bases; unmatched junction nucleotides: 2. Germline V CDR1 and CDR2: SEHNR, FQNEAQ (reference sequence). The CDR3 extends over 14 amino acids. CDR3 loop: CASSSGQGATEAFF. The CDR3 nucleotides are TGTGCCAGCAGCTCTGGACAGGGGGCCACTGAAGCTTTCTTT. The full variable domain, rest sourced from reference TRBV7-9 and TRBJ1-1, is DTGVSQNPRHKITKRGQNVTFRCDPISEHNRLYWYRQTLGQGPEFLTYFQNEAQLEKSRLLSDRFSAERPKGSFSTLEIQRTEQGDSAMYLCASSSGQGATEAFFGQGTRLTVV.